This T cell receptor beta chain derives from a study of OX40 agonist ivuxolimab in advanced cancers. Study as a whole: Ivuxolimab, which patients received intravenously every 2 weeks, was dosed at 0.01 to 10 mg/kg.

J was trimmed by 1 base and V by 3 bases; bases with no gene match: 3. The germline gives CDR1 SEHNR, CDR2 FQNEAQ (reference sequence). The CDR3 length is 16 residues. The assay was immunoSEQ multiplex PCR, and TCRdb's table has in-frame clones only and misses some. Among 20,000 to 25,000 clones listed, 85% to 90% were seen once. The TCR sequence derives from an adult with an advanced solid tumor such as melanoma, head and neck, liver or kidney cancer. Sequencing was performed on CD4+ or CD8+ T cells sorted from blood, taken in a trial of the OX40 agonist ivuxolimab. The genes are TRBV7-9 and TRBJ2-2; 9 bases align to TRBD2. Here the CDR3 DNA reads TGTGCCAGCAGCTTTAGCGGGAGCCTGAACACCGGGGAGCTGTTTTTT. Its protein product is CASSFSGSLNTGELFF.